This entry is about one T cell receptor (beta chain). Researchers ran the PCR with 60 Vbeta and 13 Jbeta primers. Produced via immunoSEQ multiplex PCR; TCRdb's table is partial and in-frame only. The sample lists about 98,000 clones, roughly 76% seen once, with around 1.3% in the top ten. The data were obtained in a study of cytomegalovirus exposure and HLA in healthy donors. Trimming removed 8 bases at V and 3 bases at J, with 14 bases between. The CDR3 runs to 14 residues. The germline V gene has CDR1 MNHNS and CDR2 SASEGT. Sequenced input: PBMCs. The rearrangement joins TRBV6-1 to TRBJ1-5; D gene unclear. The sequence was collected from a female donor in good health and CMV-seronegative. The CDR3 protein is CASLGVGPNQPQHF. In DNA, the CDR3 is TGTGCCAGCCTTGGTGTTGGGCCCAATCAGCCCCAGCATTTT.